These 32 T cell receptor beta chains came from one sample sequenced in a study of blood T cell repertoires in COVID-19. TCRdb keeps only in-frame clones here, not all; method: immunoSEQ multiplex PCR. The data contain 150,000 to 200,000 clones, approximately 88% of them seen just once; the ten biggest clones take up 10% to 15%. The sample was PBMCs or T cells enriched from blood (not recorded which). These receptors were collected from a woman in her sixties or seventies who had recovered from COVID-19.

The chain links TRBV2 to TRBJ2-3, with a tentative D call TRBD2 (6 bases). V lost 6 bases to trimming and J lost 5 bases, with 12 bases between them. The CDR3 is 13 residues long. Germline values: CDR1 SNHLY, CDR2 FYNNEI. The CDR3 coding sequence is TGTGCCAGCAGAGGAGGGTGGGGAGATACGCAGTATTTT. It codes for CASRGGWGDTQYF. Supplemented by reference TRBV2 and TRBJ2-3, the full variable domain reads EPEVTQTPSHQVTQMGQEVILRCVPISNHLYFYWYRQILGQKVEFLVSFYNNEISEKSEIFDDQFSVERPDGSNFTLKIRSTKLEDSAMYFCASRGGWGDTQYFGPGTRLTVL.

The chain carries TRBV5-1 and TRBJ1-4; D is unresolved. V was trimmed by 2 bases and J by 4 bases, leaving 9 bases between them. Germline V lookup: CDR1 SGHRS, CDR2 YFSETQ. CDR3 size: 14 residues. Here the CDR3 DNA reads TGCGCCAGCAGCTTAGAGAGCCTTAATGAAAAACTGTTTTTT. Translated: CASSLESLNEKLFF.

The CDR3 DNA reads as TGTGCCAGCAGTTTACGGGGCAATGAGCAGTTCTTC. This sequence encodes CASSLRGNEQFF. The rearrangement uses TRBV27 and TRBJ2-1; D possibly corresponds to TRBD2 (5 bases). Germline V gives CDR1 MNHEY, CDR2 SMNVEV (reference sequence). V lost 2 bases and J 6 bases, leaving 5 bases between the germline ends. The CDR3 extends over 12 amino acids.

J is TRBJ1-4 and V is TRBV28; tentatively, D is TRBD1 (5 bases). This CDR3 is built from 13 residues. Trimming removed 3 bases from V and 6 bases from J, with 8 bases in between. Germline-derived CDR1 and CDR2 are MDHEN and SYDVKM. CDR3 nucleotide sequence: TGTGCCAGCAGTTTCTCAGGGTATGAAAAACTGTTTTTT. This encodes CASSFSGYEKLFF.

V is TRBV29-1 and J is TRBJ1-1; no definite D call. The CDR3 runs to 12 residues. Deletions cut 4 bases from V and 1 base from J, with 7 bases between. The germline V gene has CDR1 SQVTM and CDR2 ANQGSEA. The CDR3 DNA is TGCAGCGTTGGCCGACAGAACACTGAAGCTTTCTTT. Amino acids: CSVGRQNTEAFF.

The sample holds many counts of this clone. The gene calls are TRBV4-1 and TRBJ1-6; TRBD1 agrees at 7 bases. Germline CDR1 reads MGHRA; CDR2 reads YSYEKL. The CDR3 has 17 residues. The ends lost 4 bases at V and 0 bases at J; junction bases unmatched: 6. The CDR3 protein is CASSPKQGSSYNSPLHF. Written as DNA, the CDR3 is TGCGCCAGCAGCCCCAAACAGGGGAGCTCCTATAATTCACCCCTCCACTTT.

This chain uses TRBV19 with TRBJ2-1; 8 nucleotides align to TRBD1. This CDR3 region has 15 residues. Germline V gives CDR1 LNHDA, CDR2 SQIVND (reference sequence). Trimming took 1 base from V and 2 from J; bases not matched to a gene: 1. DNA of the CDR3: TGTGCCAGTAGTATAGCGGACAGGGCCTACAATGAGCAGTTCTTC. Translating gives CASSIADRAYNEQFF. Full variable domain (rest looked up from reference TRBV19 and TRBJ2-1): DGGITQSPKYLFRKEGQNVTLSCEQNLNHDAMYWYRQDPGQGLRLIYYSQIVNDFQKGDIAEGYSVSREKKESFPLTVTSAQKNPTAFYLCASSIADRAYNEQFFGPGTRLTVL.

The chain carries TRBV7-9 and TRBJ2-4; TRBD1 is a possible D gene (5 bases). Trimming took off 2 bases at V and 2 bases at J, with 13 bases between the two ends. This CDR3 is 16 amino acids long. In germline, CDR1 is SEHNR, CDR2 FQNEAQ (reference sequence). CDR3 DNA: TGTGCCAGCAGCTTAAATCTGGGGCAAACCAAAAACATTCAGTACTTC. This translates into CASSLNLGQTKNIQYF.

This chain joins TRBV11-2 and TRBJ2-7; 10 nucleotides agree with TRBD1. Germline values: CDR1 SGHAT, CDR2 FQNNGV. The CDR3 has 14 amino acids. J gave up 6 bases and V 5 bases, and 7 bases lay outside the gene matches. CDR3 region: CASSLGTGVLEQYF. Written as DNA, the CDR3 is TGTGCCAGCAGCCTCGGGACAGGGGTGCTCGAGCAGTACTTC.

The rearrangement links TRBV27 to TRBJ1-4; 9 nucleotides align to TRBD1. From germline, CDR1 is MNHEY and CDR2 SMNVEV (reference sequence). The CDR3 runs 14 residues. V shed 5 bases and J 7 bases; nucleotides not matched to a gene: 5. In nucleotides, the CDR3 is TGTGCCAGCAGTCAACAGGGGGCTAGTGAAAAACTGTTTTTT. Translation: CASSQQGASEKLFF.

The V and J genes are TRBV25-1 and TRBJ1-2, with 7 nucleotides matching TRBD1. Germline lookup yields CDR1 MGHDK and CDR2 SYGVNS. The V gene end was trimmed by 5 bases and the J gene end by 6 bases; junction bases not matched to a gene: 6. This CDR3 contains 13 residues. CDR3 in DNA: TGTGCCAGCAGTCCCGGACAGGCCGATGGCTACACCTTC. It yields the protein CASSPGQADGYTF.

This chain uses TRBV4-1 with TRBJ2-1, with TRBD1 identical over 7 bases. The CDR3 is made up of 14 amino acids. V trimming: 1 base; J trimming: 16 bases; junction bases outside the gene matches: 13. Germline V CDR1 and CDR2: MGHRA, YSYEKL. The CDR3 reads CASSQVARRQGFFF. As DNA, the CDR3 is TGCGCCAGCAGCCAAGTCGCCCGCCGACAGGGATTTTTCTTC.

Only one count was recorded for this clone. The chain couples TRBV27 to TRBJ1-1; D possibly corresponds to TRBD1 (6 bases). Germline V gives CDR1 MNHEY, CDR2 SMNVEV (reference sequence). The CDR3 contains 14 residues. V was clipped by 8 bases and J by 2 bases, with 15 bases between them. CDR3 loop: CASGRGGLNTEAFF. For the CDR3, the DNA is TGTGCCAGCGGTCGCGGGGGGCTTAACACTGAAGCTTTCTTT.

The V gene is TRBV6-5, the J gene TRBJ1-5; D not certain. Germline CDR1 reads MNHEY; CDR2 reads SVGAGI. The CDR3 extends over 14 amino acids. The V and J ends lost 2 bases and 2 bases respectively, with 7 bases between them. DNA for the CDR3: TGTGCCAGCAGTTACAGGGAGGGCAATCAGCCCCAGCATTTT. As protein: CASSYREGNQPQHF.

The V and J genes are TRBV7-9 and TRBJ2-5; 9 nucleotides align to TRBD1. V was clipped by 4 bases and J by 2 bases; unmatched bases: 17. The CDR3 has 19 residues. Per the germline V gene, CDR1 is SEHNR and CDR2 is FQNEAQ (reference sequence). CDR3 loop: CASSSSRVGTGRDQETQYF. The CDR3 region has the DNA TGTGCCAGCAGCTCCAGTCGGGTAGGGACAGGGAGGGATCAAGAGACCCAGTACTTC.

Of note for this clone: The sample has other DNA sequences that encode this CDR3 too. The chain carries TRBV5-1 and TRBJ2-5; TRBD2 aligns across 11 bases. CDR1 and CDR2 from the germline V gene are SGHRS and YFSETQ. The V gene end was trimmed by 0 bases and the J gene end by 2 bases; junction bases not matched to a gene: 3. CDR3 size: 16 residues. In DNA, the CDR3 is TGCGCCAGCAGCTTGGCAGTAGCGGGAGGGCAAGAGACCCAGTACTTC. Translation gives CASSLAVAGGQETQYF.

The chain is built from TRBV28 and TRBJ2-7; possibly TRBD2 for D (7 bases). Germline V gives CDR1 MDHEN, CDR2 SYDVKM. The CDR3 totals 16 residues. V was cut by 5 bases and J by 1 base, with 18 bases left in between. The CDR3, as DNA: TGTGCCAGCAGTCCCAGCGGGGCAGGGGATTCCTACGAGCAGTACTTC. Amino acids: CASSPSGAGDSYEQYF.

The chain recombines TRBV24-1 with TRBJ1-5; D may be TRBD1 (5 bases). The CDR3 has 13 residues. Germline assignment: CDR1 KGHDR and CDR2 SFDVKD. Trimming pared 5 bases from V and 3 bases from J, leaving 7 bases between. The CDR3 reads CATSGGLNQPQHF. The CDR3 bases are TGTGCCACCAGTGGGGGACTCAATCAGCCCCAGCATTTT.

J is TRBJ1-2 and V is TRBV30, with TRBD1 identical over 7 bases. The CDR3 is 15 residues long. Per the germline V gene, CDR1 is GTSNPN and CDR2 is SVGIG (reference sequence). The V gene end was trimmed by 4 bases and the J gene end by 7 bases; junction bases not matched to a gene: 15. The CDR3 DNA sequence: TGTGCCTGGAAACGACAGGGAGAGAATTCTTTTGGCTACACCTTC. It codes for CAWKRQGENSFGYTF.

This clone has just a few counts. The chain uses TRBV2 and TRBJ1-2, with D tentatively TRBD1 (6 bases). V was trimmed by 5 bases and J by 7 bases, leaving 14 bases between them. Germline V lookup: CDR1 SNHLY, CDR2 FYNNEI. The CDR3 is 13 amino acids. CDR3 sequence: CASSPGLGAGYTF. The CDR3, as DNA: TGTGCCAGCAGTCCAGGATTGGGGGCTGGCTACACCTTC.

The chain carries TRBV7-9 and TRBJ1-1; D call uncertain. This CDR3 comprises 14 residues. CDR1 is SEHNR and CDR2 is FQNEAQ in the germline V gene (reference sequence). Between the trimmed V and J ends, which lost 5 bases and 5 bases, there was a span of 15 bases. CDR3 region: CASSLITGETEAFF. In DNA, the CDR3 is TGTGCCAGCAGCCTGATCACGGGTGAAACTGAAGCTTTCTTT.

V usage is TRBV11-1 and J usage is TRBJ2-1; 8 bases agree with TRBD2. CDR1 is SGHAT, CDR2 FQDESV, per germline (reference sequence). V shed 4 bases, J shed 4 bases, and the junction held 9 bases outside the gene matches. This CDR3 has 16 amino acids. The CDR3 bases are TGTGCCAGCAGCTGGGGAACTAGCGGAGCTTACAATGAGCAGTTCTTC. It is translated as CASSWGTSGAYNEQFF.

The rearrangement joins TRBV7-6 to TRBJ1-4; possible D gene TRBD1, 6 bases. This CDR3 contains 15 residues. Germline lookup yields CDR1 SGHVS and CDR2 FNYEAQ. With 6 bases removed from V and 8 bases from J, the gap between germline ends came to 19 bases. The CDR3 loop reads CASSPQGTLKEKLFF. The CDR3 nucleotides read TGTGCCAGCAGTCCTCAGGGGACACTAAAGGAAAAACTGTTTTTT.

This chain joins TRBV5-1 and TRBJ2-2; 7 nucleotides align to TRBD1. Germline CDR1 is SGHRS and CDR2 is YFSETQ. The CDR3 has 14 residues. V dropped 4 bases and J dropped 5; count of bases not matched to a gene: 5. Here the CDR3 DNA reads TGCGCCAGCAGCCCCGGGGACAGAACCGGGGAGCTGTTTTTT. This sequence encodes CASSPGDRTGELFF.

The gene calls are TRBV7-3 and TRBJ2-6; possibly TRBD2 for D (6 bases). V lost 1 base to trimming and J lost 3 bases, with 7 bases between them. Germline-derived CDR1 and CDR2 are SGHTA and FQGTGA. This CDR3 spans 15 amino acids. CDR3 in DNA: TGTGCCAGCAGCTTAAGCGGGGTTGGGGCCAACGTCCTGACTTTC. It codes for CASSLSGVGANVLTF.

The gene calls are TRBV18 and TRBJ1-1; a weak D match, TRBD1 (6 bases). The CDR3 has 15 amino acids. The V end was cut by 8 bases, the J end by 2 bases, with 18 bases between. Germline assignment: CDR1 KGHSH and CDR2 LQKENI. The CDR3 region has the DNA TGTGCCAGCCCAAGAAACGGACAGCAAAACACTGAAGCTTTCTTT. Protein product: CASPRNGQQNTEAFF.

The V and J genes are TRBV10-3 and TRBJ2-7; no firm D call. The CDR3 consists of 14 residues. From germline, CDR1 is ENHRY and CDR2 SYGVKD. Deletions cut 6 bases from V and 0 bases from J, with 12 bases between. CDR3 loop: CAIRNYGSSYEQYF. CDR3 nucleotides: TGTGCCATCAGAAACTACGGCAGCTCCTACGAGCAGTACTTC.

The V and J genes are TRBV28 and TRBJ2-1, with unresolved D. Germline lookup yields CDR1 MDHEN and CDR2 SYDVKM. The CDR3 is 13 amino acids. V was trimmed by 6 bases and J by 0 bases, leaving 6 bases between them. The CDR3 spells CASRQCSYNEQFF. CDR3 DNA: TGTGCCAGCAGACAGTGCTCCTACAATGAGCAGTTCTTC.

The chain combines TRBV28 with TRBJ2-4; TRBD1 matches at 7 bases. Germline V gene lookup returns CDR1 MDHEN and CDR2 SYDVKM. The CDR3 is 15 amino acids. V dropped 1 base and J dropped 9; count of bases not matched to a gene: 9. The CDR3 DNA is TGTGCCAGCAGTTTATCGGACAGGAGGATAAGCATTCAGTACTTC. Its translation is CASSLSDRRISIQYF.

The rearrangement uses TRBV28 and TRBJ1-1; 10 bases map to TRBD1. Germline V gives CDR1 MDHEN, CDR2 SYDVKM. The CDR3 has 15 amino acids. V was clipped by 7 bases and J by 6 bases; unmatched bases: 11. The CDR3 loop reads CASTLGGQGTPEAFF. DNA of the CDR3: TGTGCCAGCACCCTAGGGGGACAGGGGACCCCTGAAGCTTTCTTT.

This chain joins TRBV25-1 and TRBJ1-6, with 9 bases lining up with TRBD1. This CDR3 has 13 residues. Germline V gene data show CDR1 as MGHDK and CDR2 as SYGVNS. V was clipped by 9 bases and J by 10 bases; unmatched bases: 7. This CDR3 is CASRDRADSPLHF. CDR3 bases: TGTGCCAGTAGGGACAGGGCGGACTCACCCCTCCACTTT.

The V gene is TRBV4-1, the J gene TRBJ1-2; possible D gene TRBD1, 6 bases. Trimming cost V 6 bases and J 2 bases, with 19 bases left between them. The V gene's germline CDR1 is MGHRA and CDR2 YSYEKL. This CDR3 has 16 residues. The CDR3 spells CASSRGGRAGNYGYTF. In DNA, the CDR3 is TGCGCCAGCAGTCGGGGGGGCAGGGCGGGAAACTATGGCTACACCTTC.